Each of the 17 T cell receptor beta chains below was sequenced from the same sample in a study of long-term antiretroviral therapy in people with HIV. Survey level was the resolution at which the v3.0 immunoSEQ assay ran. TCRdb's table, derived via immunoSEQ multiplex PCR, lists solely in-frame clones and lacks some. The sample carries 23,000 or so clones, over 70% recorded once. The specimen comprised unsorted PBMCs, sampled around 4.1 years after starting antiretroviral therapy. Receptors originate from a man aged 25 to 40 with HIV.

This chain joins TRBV11-1 and TRBJ2-2; a possible D gene is TRBD2 (5 bases). Trimming cost V 5 bases and J 3 bases, with 16 bases left between them. The CDR3 has 16 amino acids. Germline CDR1 SGHAT, CDR2 FQDESV (reference sequence). The DNA for the CDR3 is TGTGCCAGCAGCCTAGAACTCGGGGTAGACACCGGGGAGCTGTTTTTT. It yields the protein CASSLELGVDTGELFF.

V usage is TRBV7-9 and J usage is TRBJ2-2; the D is unclear. The CDR3 totals 15 residues. CDR1 is SEHNR, CDR2 FQNEAQ, per germline (reference sequence). The germline V and J ends were trimmed by 2 bases and 3 bases, with 10 bases remaining between them. The CDR3 DNA reads as TGTGCCAGCAGCTTATTTCCCCCTGACACCGGGGAGCTGTTTTTT. As protein: CASSLFPPDTGELFF. Full variable domain (missing parts from reference TRBV7-9 and TRBJ2-2): DTGVSQNPRHKITKRGQNVTFRCDPISEHNRLYWYRQTLGQGPEFLTYFQNEAQLEKSRLLSDRFSAERPKGSFSTLEIQRTEQGDSAMYLCASSLFPPDTGELFFGEGSRLTVL.

The rearrangement joins TRBV29-1 to TRBJ1-2, with D possibly being TRBD1 (5 bases). Germline lookup yields CDR1 SQVTM and CDR2 ANQGSEA. Trimming stripped 7 bases from V and 2 bases from J, with 20 bases between. This CDR3 is built from 15 residues. The CDR3 DNA is TGCAGCGCCCCCCAGTCTCGGGGGTTCAACTATGGCTACACCTTC. Amino acids: CSAPQSRGFNYGYTF.

This clone was recorded only once. The chain has TRBV4-1 and TRBJ2-7; 10 bases line up with TRBD2. Per germline, CDR1 MGHRA and CDR2 YSYEKL. With 8 bases clipped from V and 1 base from J, the junction kept 8 bases outside the gene matches. CDR3 length: 15 amino acids. CDR3 protein: CASFNLAGVSYEQYF. The CDR3 DNA follows: TGCGCCAGCTTTAATCTAGCGGGAGTATCCTACGAGCAGTACTTC.

This chain joins TRBV7-3 and TRBJ2-5, with D tentatively TRBD1 (7 bases). From germline, CDR1 is SGHTA and CDR2 FQGTGA. The CDR3 runs to 15 residues. Trimming pared 5 bases from V and 2 bases from J, leaving 15 bases between. The CDR3 region is CASSPRAGGQETQYF. As DNA, the CDR3 is TGTGCCAGCAGCCCCCGGGCAGGGGGGCAAGAGACCCAGTACTTC.

V gene TRBV7-8 combines with J gene TRBJ1-1; 9 bases are a match to TRBD1. Germline CDR1 SGHVS, CDR2 FQNEAQ. The CDR3 length is 15 residues. The J segment lost 4 bases and the V segment lost 0 bases, leaving 3 bases of the junction unmatched. The CDR3 protein is CASSLADRGSTEAFF. The CDR3 region has the DNA TGTGCCAGCAGCTTAGCGGACAGGGGAAGCACTGAAGCTTTCTTT.

This chain links TRBV12-5 with TRBJ2-6, with 10 bases identical to TRBD1. The CDR3 totals 19 residues. Germline V CDR1 and CDR2: LGHNT, FRNRAP. V trimming: 7 bases; J trimming: 4 bases; junction bases outside the gene matches: 16. CDR3 sequence: CASALTRTGGDPGANVLTF. CDR3 DNA: TGTGCTAGTGCTCTCACCCGGACAGGGGGGGACCCAGGGGCCAACGTCCTGACTTTC. The full variable domain, with the rest looked up from reference TRBV12-5 and TRBJ2-6, is DARVTQTPRHKVTEMGQEVTMRCQPILGHNTVFWYRQTMMQGLELLAYFRNRAPLDDSGMPKDRFSAEMPDATLATLKIQPSEPRDSAVYFCASALTRTGGDPGANVLTFGAGSRLTVL.

This sequence joins TRBV10-3 and TRBJ2-3; a weak D match, TRBD1 (6 bases). The CDR3 contains 14 residues. The V gene's germline CDR1 is ENHRY and CDR2 SYGVKD. Trimming left V 5 bases short and J 2 bases short, with 11 bases between. CDR3 sequence: CAISQQGTTDTQYF. Written as DNA, the CDR3 is TGTGCCATCAGTCAGCAGGGGACCACAGATACGCAGTATTTT.

The J gene is TRBJ1-1, the V gene TRBV10-3; 9 positions match TRBD1. The CDR3 sequence is 13 residues long. The germline V gene encodes CDR1 ENHRY and CDR2 SYGVKD. V lost 2 bases and J lost 10; bases outside the gene matches: 5. The CDR3 DNA is TGTGCCATCAGTGAGGGGACAGGGTACCGAGCTTTCTTT. Its translation: CAISEGTGYRAFF.

This clone was seen just once. The rearrangement links TRBV19 to TRBJ1-4; D not resolved. CDR3 size: 13 residues. Trimming took off 6 bases at V and 6 bases at J, with 11 bases between the two ends. Germline V CDR1 and CDR2: LNHDA, SQIVND (reference sequence). The CDR3 reads CASRKVADEKLFF. CDR3 DNA sequence: TGTGCCAGTAGGAAAGTAGCAGATGAAAAACTGTTTTTT. The variable domain in full, completed from reference TRBV19 and TRBJ1-4, reads DGGITQSPKYLFRKEGQNVTLSCEQNLNHDAMYWYRQDPGQGLRLIYYSQIVNDFQKGDIAEGYSVSREKKESFPLTVTSAQKNPTAFYLCASRKVADEKLFFGSGTQLSVL.

This sequence joins TRBV7-3 and TRBJ1-2, with D perhaps matching TRBD1 (6 bases). This CDR3 region has 15 residues. V was clipped by 6 bases and J by 1 base, with 15 bases between them. The V gene's germline CDR1 is SGHTA and CDR2 FQGTGA. The CDR3 DNA sequence: TGTGCCAGCAGAGAAGGACAGATGCTTAACTATGGCTACACCTTC. It specifies CASREGQMLNYGYTF.

This chain joins TRBV7-9 and TRBJ2-7; tentative D call: TRBD2 (7 bases). CDR1 and CDR2 (germline): SEHNR, FQNEAQ (reference sequence). The CDR3 has 13 residues. The ends were cut back, 7 bases at V and 7 bases at J, with 17 bases in the middle. Written as DNA, the CDR3 is TGTGCCAGCACCCCTCGGGGGGCTTCGGAGCAGTACTTC. Its translation: CASTPRGASEQYF.

In this sample, this clone turned up a few times. The rearrangement joins TRBV9 to TRBJ1-5; possible D gene TRBD1, 6 bases. This CDR3 contains 13 residues. Trimming cost V 1 base and J 7 bases, with 9 bases left between them. Germline CDR1 SGDLS, CDR2 YYNGEE. The CDR3 protein is CASSVSGDQPQHF. For the CDR3, the DNA is TGTGCCAGCAGCGTATCAGGGGACCAGCCCCAGCATTTT. Filled out from reference TRBV9 and TRBJ1-5, the complete variable domain reads DSGVTQTPKHLITATGQRVTLRCSPRSGDLSVYWYQQSLDQGLQFLIQYYNGEERAKGNILERFSAQQFPDLHSELNLSSLELGDSALYFCASSVSGDQPQHFGDGTRLSIL.

V is TRBV15 and J is TRBJ1-5; a possible D gene is TRBD1 (5 bases). Germline CDR1 LNHNV, CDR2 YYDKDF (reference sequence). V lost 0 bases and J lost 4, with 7 bases in between. This CDR3 region has 14 residues. The CDR3 region is CATSRDRANQPQHF. CDR3 DNA sequence: TGTGCCACCAGCAGAGACAGGGCTAATCAGCCCCAGCATTTT.

This clone was seen more than once but under ten times. V usage is TRBV7-6 and J usage is TRBJ2-7; D uncertain. V lost 7 bases and J 5 bases, leaving 15 bases between the germline ends. The CDR3 consists of 13 residues. Germline assignment: CDR1 SGHVS and CDR2 FNYEAQ. The CDR3 DNA reads as TGTGCCAGCAACCCCGTAATTGGCCACGAGCAGTACTTC. This sequence encodes CASNPVIGHEQYF.

The chain is built from TRBV7-3 and TRBJ2-3; possibly TRBD2 for D (6 bases). V lost 0 bases to trimming and J lost 2 bases, with 9 bases between them. CDR1 SGHTA and CDR2 FQGTGA come from the germline V gene. The CDR3 is made up of 15 amino acids. CDR3 sequence: CASSLTSGYTDTQYF. The CDR3 DNA reads as TGTGCCAGCAGCTTAACTAGCGGATACACAGATACGCAGTATTTT.

The V and J genes are TRBV9 and TRBJ1-1; 7 bases match TRBD1. Looked up from germline, CDR1 is SGDLS and CDR2 is YYNGEE. The V segment lost 2 bases and the J segment 1 base; nucleotides outside the gene matches: 8. This CDR3 region has 16 residues. The CDR3 nucleotides are TGTGCCAGCAGCGTCTACGACAGGGAGCCGAACACTGAAGCTTTCTTT. This encodes CASSVYDREPNTEAFF. Based on the CDR3 plus reference TRBV9 and TRBJ1-1, the full variable domain is DSGVTQTPKHLITATGQRVTLRCSPRSGDLSVYWYQQSLDQGLQFLIQYYNGEERAKGNILERFSAQQFPDLHSELNLSSLELGDSALYFCASSVYDREPNTEAFFGQGTRLTVV.